These T cell receptor beta chains were read from a single sample in a study of CD8 T cells in ankylosing spondylitis. TCRdb independently ran MiXCR on the 5' RACE reads; one entry per CDR3 protein. The sample has roughly 240,000 distinct CDR3 sequences; roughly 8.2% are singletons. Sequenced: blood, either unsorted or a sorted T cell fraction (not recorded which). The receptors come from a female donor with ankylosing spondylitis or in good health (not recorded which). CDR3s include the opening cysteine and the closing phenylalanine or tryptophan. D genes are given only for firm matches. The size field is filled for only some rows; it gives once, few, many or a size class.

v_gene: TRBV6-5; len: 16; j_gene: TRBJ1-2; abundance: many; d_gene: TRBD1; CDR3aa: CASSLETGRGRDGYTF; CDR3nt: TGTGCCAGCAGTTTAGAGACAGGGAGAGGGCGAGATGGCTACACCTTC
v_gene: TRBV4-3; len: 13; j_gene: TRBJ2-7; abundance: many; d_gene: .; CDR3aa: CASSPEGSYEQYF; CDR3nt: TGCGCCAGCAGCCCCGAGGGCTCCTACGAGCAGTACTTC
v_gene: TRBV6-1; len: 13; j_gene: TRBJ2-7; abundance: many; d_gene: TRBD1; CDR3aa: CASTLQGAYEQYF; CDR3nt: TGTGCCAGCACCCTACAGGGGGCCTACGAGCAGTACTTC
v_gene: TRBV12-3/TRBV12-4; len: 13; j_gene: TRBJ2-2; abundance: many; d_gene: .; CDR3aa: CASSPALPGELFF; CDR3nt: TGTGCCAGCAGTCCCGCTCTACCCGGGGAGCTGTTTTTT
v_gene: TRBV7-2; len: 15; j_gene: TRBJ2-2; abundance: .; d_gene: TRBD1; CDR3aa: CASSTGQGATGELFF; CDR3nt: TGTGCCAGCAGCACAGGACAGGGGGCCACCGGGGAGCTGTTTTTT
v_gene: TRBV6-5; len: 14; j_gene: TRBJ2-4; abundance: many; d_gene: TRBD1; CDR3aa: CASIYRDRTNIQYF; CDR3nt: TGTGCCAGCATTTACCGGGACAGGACCAACATTCAGTACTTC
v_gene: TRBV7-9; len: 14; j_gene: TRBJ2-1; abundance: few; d_gene: .; CDR3aa: CASSLVLDWNEQFF; CDR3nt: TGTGCCAGCAGCTTAGTGCTGGACTGGAATGAGCAGTTCTTC
v_gene: TRBV12-3/TRBV12-4; len: 14; j_gene: TRBJ2-1; abundance: many; d_gene: TRBD1; CDR3aa: CASRTGTGRDEQFF; CDR3nt: TGTGCCAGCAGGACCGGGACAGGGCGCGATGAGCAGTTCTTC
v_gene: TRBV11-1; len: 19; j_gene: TRBJ1-1; abundance: .; d_gene: .; CDR3aa: CASSFLVWPSGQTNTEAFF; CDR3nt: TGTGCCAGCAGCTTTCTCGTCTGGCCTTCGGGACAAACGAACACTGAAGCTTTCTTT
v_gene: TRBV7-9; len: 15; j_gene: TRBJ2-7; abundance: many; d_gene: TRBD1; CDR3aa: CASSLGGTGAYEQYF; CDR3nt: TGTGCCAGCAGCTTAGGAGGGACAGGGGCCTACGAGCAGTACTTC
v_gene: TRBV27; len: 13; j_gene: TRBJ2-1; abundance: .; d_gene: TRBD2; CDR3aa: CASSAVAGAGEFF; CDR3nt: TGTGCCAGCAGTGCGGTAGCGGGAGCTGGGGAGTTCTTC
v_gene: TRBV12-3/TRBV12-4; len: 14; j_gene: TRBJ1-2; abundance: many; d_gene: .; CDR3aa: CASSPGRGGYGYTF; CDR3nt: TGTGCCAGCAGCCCAGGGCGCGGGGGCTATGGCTACACCTTC
v_gene: TRBV12-3/TRBV12-4; len: 14; j_gene: TRBJ2-3; abundance: .; d_gene: TRBD1; CDR3aa: CTSSLGRGTDAQYF; CDR3nt: TGTACCAGCAGTTTGGGGAGAGGGACAGATGCGCAGTATTTT
v_gene: TRBV7-2; len: 15; j_gene: TRBJ2-5; abundance: many; d_gene: .; CDR3aa: CASSLVPLQAETQYF; CDR3nt: TGTGCCAGCAGCTTAGTTCCCCTCCAGGCGGAGACCCAGTACTTC
v_gene: TRBV29-1; len: 11; j_gene: TRBJ1-1; abundance: many; d_gene: .; CDR3aa: CSGTPNTEAFF; CDR3nt: TGCAGCGGGACACCGAACACTGAAGCTTTCTTT